The T cell receptor (beta chain) described here comes from a study of T cell responses to AZD1222 COVID-19 vaccine. Study context: Researchers grouped second doses given at about 4 or about 12 weeks into one pool.

In germline, CDR1 is SGHRS, CDR2 YFSETQ. Trimming removed 0 bases from V and 3 bases from J; junction bases left unmatched: 4. The length of the CDR3 is 17 residues. The repertoire was sequenced with immunoSEQ multiplex PCR; TCRdb's copy has only in-frame clones and lacks some. The table records about 110,000 clones, 90% to 95% of them present only once. This receptor was taken from an adult in good health. The sequencing here drew on peripheral blood, taken on day 0 of AZD1222 vaccination. The chain is built from TRBV5-1 and TRBJ2-1, with TRBD2 matching over 12 bases. Here the CDR3 reads CASSLAGLAGSYNEQFF. CDR3 nucleotide sequence: TGCGCCAGCAGCTTGGCCGGACTAGCGGGGAGCTACAATGAGCAGTTCTTC.